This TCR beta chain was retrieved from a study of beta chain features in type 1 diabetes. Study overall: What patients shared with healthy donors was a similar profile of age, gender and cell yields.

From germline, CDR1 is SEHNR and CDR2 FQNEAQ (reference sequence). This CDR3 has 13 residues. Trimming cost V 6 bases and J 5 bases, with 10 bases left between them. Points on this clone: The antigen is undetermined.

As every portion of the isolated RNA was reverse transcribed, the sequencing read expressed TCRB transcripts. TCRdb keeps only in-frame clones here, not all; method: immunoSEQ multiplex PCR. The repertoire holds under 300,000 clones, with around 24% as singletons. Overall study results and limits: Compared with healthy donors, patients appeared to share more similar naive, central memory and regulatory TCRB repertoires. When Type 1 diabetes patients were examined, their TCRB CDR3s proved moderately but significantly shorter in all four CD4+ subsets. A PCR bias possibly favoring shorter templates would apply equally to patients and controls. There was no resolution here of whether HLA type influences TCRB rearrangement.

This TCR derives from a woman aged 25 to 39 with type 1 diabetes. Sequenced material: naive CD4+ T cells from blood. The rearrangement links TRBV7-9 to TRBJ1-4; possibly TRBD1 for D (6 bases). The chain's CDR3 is CASSRDINEKLFF. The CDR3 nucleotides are TGTGCCAGCAGTCGGGACATAAATGAAAAACTGTTTTTT.